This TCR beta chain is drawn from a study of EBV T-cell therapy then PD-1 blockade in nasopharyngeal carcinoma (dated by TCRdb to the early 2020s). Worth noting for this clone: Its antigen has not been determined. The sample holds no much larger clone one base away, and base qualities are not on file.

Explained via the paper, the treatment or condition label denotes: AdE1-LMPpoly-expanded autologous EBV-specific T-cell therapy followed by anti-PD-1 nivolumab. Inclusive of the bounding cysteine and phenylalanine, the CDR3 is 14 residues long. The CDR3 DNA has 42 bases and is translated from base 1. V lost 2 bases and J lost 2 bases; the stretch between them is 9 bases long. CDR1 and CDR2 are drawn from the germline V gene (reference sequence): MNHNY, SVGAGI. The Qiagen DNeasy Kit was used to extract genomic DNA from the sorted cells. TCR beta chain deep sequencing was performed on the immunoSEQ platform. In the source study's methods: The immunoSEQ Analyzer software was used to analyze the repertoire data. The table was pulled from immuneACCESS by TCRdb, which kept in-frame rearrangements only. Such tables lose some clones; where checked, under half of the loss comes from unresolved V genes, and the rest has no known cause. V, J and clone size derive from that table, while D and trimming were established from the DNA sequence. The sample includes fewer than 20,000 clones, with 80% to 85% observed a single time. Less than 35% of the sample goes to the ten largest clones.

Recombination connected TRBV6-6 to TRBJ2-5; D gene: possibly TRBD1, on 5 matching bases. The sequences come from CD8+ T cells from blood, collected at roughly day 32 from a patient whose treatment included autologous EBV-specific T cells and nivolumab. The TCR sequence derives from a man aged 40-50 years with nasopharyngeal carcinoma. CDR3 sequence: CASSYVTDQETQYF. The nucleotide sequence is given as TGTGCCAGCAGTTACGTGACAGATCAAGAGACCCAGTACTTC.